These T cell receptor beta chains were read from a single sample in a study of cytomegalovirus exposure and HLA in healthy donors. Some clones are missing from TCRdb's copy, which holds only in-frame ones; the method was immunoSEQ multiplex PCR. The table lists about 56,000 clones, 93% of them singletons. Sequencing was done on a sample of PBMCs. These receptors originate from a woman aged 18-29 years in good health and CMV-seropositive. The CDR3 runs from the conserved cysteine through the conserved F or W. D genes are given only for firm matches. A clone size is listed for some rows: how often the clone was seen (once, few, many), or a class if it is expanded.

TRBV7-2	-	-	TRBJ1-3	TGTGCCAGCAGCTTAGGTGCGGTAAACACCATATATTTT	CASSLGAVNTIYF
TRBV7-9	-	TRBD2	TRBJ2-3	TGTGCCAGCAGCTTACGTGGCGGGGGACCTCATAGAGATACGCAGTATTTT	CASSLRGGGPHRDTQYF
TRBV5-5	-	-	TRBJ1-1	TGTGCCAGCAGCCTCGGGAGTTTGGGGACTGAAGCTTTCTTT	CASSLGSLGTEAFF
TRBV25-1	-	-	TRBJ2-5	TGTGCCAGCAGTTCAGGGTCCCAAGAGACCCAGTACTTC	CASSSGSQETQYF
TRBV7-9	-	-	TRBJ1-3	TGTGCCAGCAGCTCGAGTATGACTGGAAACACCATATATTTT	CASSSSMTGNTIYF
TRBV5-4	few	-	TRBJ1-1	TGTGCCAGCAGCGCAGGGCCCATGAACACTGAAGCTTTCTTT	CASSAGPMNTEAFF
TRBV5-1	once	TRBD1	TRBJ2-7	TGCGCCAGCAGCCCCGTCAATGGACAGGGGGCCTACGAGCAGTACTTC	CASSPVNGQGAYEQYF
TRBV4-3	-	-	TRBJ2-2	TGCGCCAGCAGCCAAGATACTTACACCGGGGAGCTGTTTTTT	CASSQDTYTGELFF
TRBV18	once	TRBD2	TRBJ2-7	TGTGCCAGCTCACCCGTACTAGCGGGGGCTCCCTACGAGCAGTACTTC	CASSPVLAGAPYEQYF
TRBV14	-	-	TRBJ1-1	TGTGCCAGCAGGTTCACCTGGAGCACTGAAGCTTTCTTT	CASRFTWSTEAFF
TRBV11-2	-	TRBD2	TRBJ2-3	TGTGCCAGCAGCTTATTGGGGGGGTCTAGCACAGATACGCAGTATTTT	CASSLLGGSSTDTQYF
TRBV5-1	-	-	TRBJ2-7	TGCGCCAGCAGCTCCGACTCTTCTGGCTACGAGCAGTACTTC	CASSSDSSGYEQYF
TRBV5-1	-	-	TRBJ2-1	TGCGCCAGCAGCTCAAGTAGAGGTGAGCAGTTCTTC	CASSSSRGEQFF
TRBV28	few	TRBD1	TRBJ1-2	TGTGCCAGCAGTTACAGGGGGTTTGGCTACACCTTC	CASSYRGFGYTF
TRBV11-2	-	-	TRBJ2-7	TGTGCCAGCAGTAAGGACAGTCACAGCTCCTACGAGCAGTACTTC	CASSKDSHSSYEQYF
TRBV12-5	-	TRBD1	TRBJ2-2	TGTGCTAGTGGTTTGCCCCCGGGACAGGGTAACACCGGGGAGCTGTTTTTT	CASGLPPGQGNTGELFF
TRBV5-5	-	-	TRBJ1-3	TGTGCCAGCAGCTCGGAGGGTGGAAACACCATATATTTT	CASSSEGGNTIYF
TRBV4-3	-	-	TRBJ1-3	TGCGCCAGCAGCCAAGATCGTGGAGGGGTCGGAAACACCATATATTTT	CASSQDRGGVGNTIYF
TRBV7-6	-	TRBD2	TRBJ2-3	TGTGCCAGCAGCTTAGGAGTGGGGGGGGGAACAGATACGCAGTATTTT	CASSLGVGGGTDTQYF
TRBV7-3	-	-	TRBJ2-7	TGTGCCAGCAGCTTTATGCAGGGCTACGAGCAGTACTTC	CASSFMQGYEQYF
TRBV9	-	-	TRBJ2-5	TGTGCCAGCAGCGTAGGTGACAGTAAGTCAGAGACCCAGTACTTC	CASSVGDSKSETQYF
TRBV27	-	-	TRBJ2-7	TGTGCCAGCAGTTTATCACCCGCGGGACCCTACGAGCAGTACTTC	CASSLSPAGPYEQYF
TRBV2	-	-	TRBJ2-5	TGTGCCAGCAGTGAAAACAGAAATCAAGAGACCCAGTACTTC	CASSENRNQETQYF
TRBV7-9	-	TRBD1	TRBJ2-7	TGTGCCAGCAGCTTAGGACAGGGGGCGGACGAGCAGTACTTC	CASSLGQGADEQYF
TRBV28	-	-	TRBJ1-6	TGTGCCAGCAAGGAGAGCTCCTATAATTCACCCCTCCACTTT	CASKESSYNSPLHF
TRBV7-2	-	TRBD1	TRBJ1-2	TGTGCCAGCAGCCAACAGGGGTCCTATGGCTACACCTTC	CASSQQGSYGYTF
TRBV7-8	-	-	TRBJ1-5	TGTGCCAGCAGCTTAGTACCGGGCAATCAGCCCCAGCATTTT	CASSLVPGNQPQHF
TRBV18	-	-	TRBJ1-6	TGTGCCAGCTCACTACTAGGGCCGGTCGGTTTGTATAATTCACCCCTCCACTTT	CASSLLGPVGLYNSPLHF
TRBV9	-	-	TRBJ2-7	TGTGCCAGCAGCAAGACTAGATATCCCTACGAGCAGTACTTC	CASSKTRYPYEQYF
TRBV2	-	TRBD2	TRBJ2-1	TGTGCCAGCAGATTAAACTCTGGGGGGGGCAATGAGCAGTTCTTC	CASRLNSGGGNEQFF
TRBV11-1	once	TRBD1	TRBJ2-6	TGTGCCAGCAGCTTGCAGGGGGCCGCCGTACACTCTGGGGCCAACGTCCTGACTTTC	CASSLQGAAVHSGANVLTF
TRBV30	-	TRBD2	TRBJ2-1	TGTGCCTGGAGTATCGGGGGGGCCCGCGAGCAGTTCTTC	CAWSIGGAREQFF
TRBV5-6	-	-	TRBJ1-2	TGTGCCAGCAGCTATGGGGGACTCGACTATGGCTACACCTTC	CASSYGGLDYGYTF
TRBV5-1	-	-	TRBJ2-5	TGCGCCAGCAGCCCTGGACTACCCGAAGAGACCCAGTACTTC	CASSPGLPEETQYF
TRBV14	-	-	TRBJ2-1	TGTGCCAGCAGCCAATCAGGTTGGGAGCAGTTCTTC	CASSQSGWEQFF
TRBV2	once	-	TRBJ2-7	TGTGCCAGCAGTGTGGGCCAGGCCTACGAGCAGTACTTC	CASSVGQAYEQYF
TRBV30	-	-	TRBJ1-6	TGTGCCTGGAGTAGGAGCTCCTATAATTCACCCCTCCACTTT	CAWSRSSYNSPLHF
TRBV6-5	-	-	TRBJ2-1	TGTGCCAGCAGCCCCGGAGTCCGCAATGAGCAGTTCTTC	CASSPGVRNEQFF
TRBV4-2	-	TRBD2	TRBJ2-5	TGTGCCAGCAGCCTGGGCCTGGGGACTAGCGGGGGGGCTCAGACCCAGTACTTC	CASSLGLGTSGGAQTQYF
TRBV5-4	-	TRBD1	TRBJ2-3	TGTGCCAGCAGCTTGGCCCAGGGGGCCGATACGCAGTATTTT	CASSLAQGADTQYF
TRBV4-1	-	TRBD2	TRBJ2-1	TGCGCCAGCAGTAACCGGGGGGGCAATATCGATGAGCAGTTCTTC	CASSNRGGNIDEQFF